Listed below are T cell receptor beta chains from one sample, sequenced in a study of blood T cell repertoires in COVID-19. Using immunoSEQ multiplex PCR, the repertoire was profiled, and TCRdb retains in-frame clones only, with some absent. In the table there are more than 200,000 clones, more than 70% of which are singletons. Sequences were obtained from peripheral blood. The receptors shown here come from a woman between 40 and 50 years old who had recovered from COVID-19. CDR3s include the opening cysteine and the closing phenylalanine or tryptophan. The D gene is left open where the match is weak. Only some rows state a clone size, as once, few, many or a class for expanded clones.

TRBJ1-5	.	TRBV21-1	.	CASSNSWRGQGNQPQHF	TGTGCCAGCAGCAATTCTTGGAGGGGGCAAGGCAATCAGCCCCAGCATTTT
TRBJ1-3	once	TRBV28	.	CASSPGFTIYF	TGTGCCAGCAGTCCGGGATTTACCATATATTTT
TRBJ1-1	.	TRBV2	.	CASSQDKGTEAFF	TGTGCCAGCAGTCAGGACAAGGGGACTGAAGCTTTCTTT
TRBJ1-1	.	TRBV30	TRBD1	CAWRAPQGRNTEAFF	TGTGCCTGGAGAGCCCCACAGGGGAGGAACACTGAAGCTTTCTTT
TRBJ1-6	.	TRBV23-1	.	CASSQSMYPTGNSPLHF	TGCGCCAGCAGTCAATCGATGTATCCTACGGGGAATTCACCCCTCCACTTT
TRBJ1-2	.	TRBV27	.	CASSLFGANYGYTF	TGTGCCAGCAGTTTATTCGGAGCAAACTATGGCTACACCTTC
TRBJ1-2	.	TRBV28	TRBD1	CASSRGQGSLFGYTF	TGTGCCAGCAGCCGCGGACAGGGTAGTCTTTTTGGCTACACCTTC
TRBJ2-7	.	TRBV30	.	CAWSPRRGFTYEQYF	TGTGCCTGGAGTCCCCGGAGAGGCTTTACCTACGAGCAGTACTTC
TRBJ2-3	once	TRBV5-5	.	CASSDSRGTDTQYF	TGTGCCAGCAGCGATAGTAGGGGAACAGATACGCAGTATTTT
TRBJ2-5	.	TRBV6-5	TRBD1	CASRPDRGVVGTQYF	TGTGCCAGCAGACCAGACAGGGGGGTGGTTGGGACCCAGTACTTC
TRBJ1-4	many	TRBV28	TRBD1	CASSTRQGLREKLFF	TGTGCCAGCAGTACGAGACAGGGGTTAAGAGAAAAACTGTTTTTT
TRBJ2-5	.	TRBV7-9	TRBD2	CASSLGRASGEKETQYF	TGTGCCAGCAGCTTAGGCCGGGCTAGCGGGGAAAAAGAGACCCAGTACTTC
TRBJ1-2	once	TRBV19	.	CASSSYRVEYGYTF	TGTGCCAGTAGTTCTTACAGGGTGGAATATGGCTACACCTTC
TRBJ2-7	once	TRBV3-1/TRBV3-2	TRBD2	CASSRTSGYEQYF	TGTGCCAGCAGCCGGACTAGCGGATACGAGCAGTACTTC
TRBJ2-5	once	TRBV7-2	TRBD2	CASSLGGGHQETQYF	TGTGCCAGCAGCTTAGGCGGGGGACACCAAGAGACCCAGTACTTC
TRBJ2-2	.	TRBV7-2	TRBD1	CASSFFGRGRTGELFF	TGTGCCAGCAGCTTCTTTGGCAGGGGGCGGACCGGGGAGCTGTTTTTT
TRBJ1-6	.	TRBV27	.	CASRRTAYYNSPLHF	TGTGCCAGCAGAAGGACAGCTTACTATAATTCACCCCTCCACTTT
TRBJ2-5	.	TRBV4-2	TRBD2	CASSQGLAGDETQYF	TGTGCCAGCAGCCAAGGTCTAGCGGGAGACGAGACCCAGTACTTC
TRBJ2-2	.	TRBV7-3	.	CASSHGGSGELFF	TGTGCCAGCAGCCACGGGGGTTCCGGGGAGCTGTTTTTT
TRBJ2-5	.	TRBV12-5	.	CASGDSQGLRETQYF	TGTGCTAGTGGAGATTCACAGGGCCTTCGAGAGACCCAGTACTTC
TRBJ1-6	.	TRBV2	TRBD1	CASSSGRQGGYNSPLHF	TGTGCCAGCAGTTCCGGTCGACAGGGGGGGTATAATTCACCCCTCCACTTT
TRBJ2-7	once	TRBV18	.	CASSPPGLSRPNEQYF	TGTGCCAGCTCACCGCCGGGACTCAGCCGACCCAACGAGCAGTACTTC
TRBJ2-3	.	TRBV30	.	CAWSVVTPGWGTDTQYF	TGTGCCTGGAGTGTCGTGACCCCGGGATGGGGCACAGATACGCAGTATTTT
TRBJ2-7	.	TRBV11-3	TRBD2	CASSLEGTSGSYEQYF	TGTGCCAGCAGCTTAGAGGGGACTAGCGGGAGTTACGAGCAGTACTTC
TRBJ2-3	.	TRBV29-1	.	CSVEAFRAGRITDTQYF	TGCAGCGTTGAAGCATTTAGGGCGGGGCGAATCACAGATACGCAGTATTTT
TRBJ2-4	.	TRBV4-2	TRBD1	CASSQGGGRAQNIQYF	TGTGCCAGCAGCCAAGGAGGGGGCAGGGCCCAAAACATTCAGTACTTC
TRBJ1-1	.	TRBV5-1	.	CASSLWAGEKGTEAFF	TGCGCCAGCAGCTTGTGGGCAGGGGAGAAGGGCACTGAAGCTTTCTTT